This TCR beta chain stems from a study of blood T cell repertoires in COVID-19 (dated by TCRdb to 2020 to 2022). With regard to the full study: Samples from collaborators originated in the United States, Italy and Spain and spanned both the acute and convalescent phases of COVID-19. The prospective study material was composed of cDNA or gDNA derived from T cells, B-cell-depleted T cells, or PBMCs. Deeply sampled blood TCRbeta repertoires from subjects exposed to, actively infected with, or recovered from COVID-19 were included in the dataset. A freely available public database, intended as a resource for researchers studying the immune response to SARS-CoV-2, is where the repertoires were released. Samples were obtained from the ongoing ImmuneRACE study (first 160 participants) and from over 1,000 subjects provided by 6 global collaborators. The sample metadata nearly always contained a de-identified subject ID, COVID-19 status, age in years and sex. HLA class I and class II types, where available, came from metadata supplied by the sample provider rather than from assay-based typing.

TCRbeta CDR3 regions were amplified from genomic DNA by means of the immunoSEQ Assay, a bias-controlled multiplex PCR. As for the original processing: The number of nucleated cells in each sample was estimated by amplification of reference gene primers within the assay. To quantify the absolute abundance of each unique TCRbeta CDR3 rearrangement, sequence reads were collapsed and filtered. For each sample, productive Simpson clonality was calculated as the square root of Simpson's diversity index across productive rearrangements. Entries here come from immuneACCESS through TCRdb and include only in-frame sequences with V and J called. Some clones fail to appear in such tables; in the studies checked, an unresolved V gene covers under half of the shortfall, and the cause of the remainder is unknown. V, J and clone size are those of that table, while D and trimming were read from the DNA. The sample table lists under 550,000 clones, around nine tenths of them with a count of one. Roughly 0.76% of the sample belongs to the ten largest clones.

In Seattle, one collaborating source enrolled patients while the infection was active and tracked those patients longitudinally over the course of disease. Whole blood was collected in K2EDTA tubes by collaborating institutions according to the institutions' own protocols. For TCRbeta analysis, collaborators shipped samples in one of three forms: frozen whole blood, isolated PBMCs, or DNA extracted from either of those sample types. CDR1 and CDR2, looked up from the germline V gene, are SGHRS and YFSETQ. V is clipped by 0 bases and J by 7 bases, and the sequence between their germline boundaries is 14 bases long. The CDR3 goes from the cysteine to the phenylalanine over 14 residues. Kept here is only the CDR3 DNA, which spans 42 bases and is read in frame from base 1. What the authors observed across the whole study: The quantity of clinical and demographic metadata differed by source and by participant and was supplied without curation.

In regard to this clone: Its antigen has not been determined. No base qualities exist here, and no much larger clone lies one base off it.

The sample taken for sequencing was peripheral blood. This TCR came from a man between 18 and 29 years old with COVID-19, enrolled during active disease. The V and J segments used are TRBV5-1 and TRBJ2-7; TRBD2 is possibly the D segment (5 matching bases). The DNA sequence follows: TGCGCCAGCAGCTTGGGGGTGACGGGCGGGGAGCAGTACTTC. It translates to CASSLGVTGGEQYF.